The 10 T cell receptor beta chains listed next were all sequenced from one sample in a study of beta chain features in type 1 diabetes. Their antigen targets remain unknown. Every isolated RNA sample was fully reverse transcribed, so sequencing captured expressed TCRB transcripts. Generated by immunoSEQ multiplex PCR, the TCRdb table keeps only in-frame clones and is missing some. The sample shows roughly 100,000 clones, under 30% of them seen only once. Study observations and caveats: Shorter TCRB CDR3s, moderately but significantly so, marked every one of the four CD4+ subsets in Type 1 diabetes patients.

Input material: central memory CD4+ T cells from blood. The origin of the receptors is a woman aged 18-29 years with type 1 diabetes.

The chain joins TRBV18 to TRBJ2-1; D might be TRBD1 (6 bases). Germline assignment: CDR1 KGHSH and CDR2 LQKENI. The CDR3 has 14 amino acids. The germline V and J ends were trimmed by 6 bases and 5 bases, with 14 bases remaining between them. Here the CDR3 DNA reads TGTGCCAGCTCCCCTAATGGGGGCCACAATGAGCAGTTCTTC. This encodes CASSPNGGHNEQFF.

This rearrangement joins TRBV30 to TRBJ2-3; perhaps TRBD2 as D (5 bases). Trimming left V 2 bases short and J 6 bases short, with 15 bases between. The CDR3 is 14 residues long. Looked up from germline, CDR1 is GTSNPN and CDR2 is SVGIG (reference sequence). This chain's CDR3 is CAWSQKSRGDTQYF. The CDR3 nucleotides read TGTGCCTGGAGTCAAAAATCGCGAGGGGATACGCAGTATTTT.

This clone was counted between two and nine times. This chain uses TRBV7-2 with TRBJ1-1; TRBD1 matches at 8 bases. Trimming at V came to 1 base and at J to 6 bases, leaving 4 bases not matched to a gene. CDR3 size: 14 residues. Germline V gene data show CDR1 as SGHTA and CDR2 as FQGNSA. The CDR3 DNA is TGTGCCAGCAGCTTAGGGCGGGACAGGCCTGAAGCTTTCTTT. This gives the protein CASSLGRDRPEAFF.

In this sample, this clone turned up once. V is TRBV30 and J is TRBJ1-1; the D gene is possibly TRBD1 (6 bases). The ends were cut back, 1 base at V and 4 bases at J, with 10 bases in the middle. Germline-derived CDR1 and CDR2 are GTSNPN and SVGIG (reference sequence). There are 13 residues in the CDR3. The chain's CDR3 is CAWSDGGATEAFF. In DNA, the CDR3 is TGTGCCTGGAGTGATGGGGGGGCCACTGAAGCTTTCTTT.

In its sample, this clone was seen a few times. The rearrangement uses TRBV14 and TRBJ2-7; D is unresolved. Per germline, CDR1 SGHDN and CDR2 FVKESK. This CDR3 is built from 12 residues. The germline V and J ends were trimmed by 11 bases and 0 bases, with 11 bases remaining between them. The DNA of the CDR3 is TGTGCCTCCGCACGGAGCTCCTACGAGCAGTACTTC. Translating it yields CASARSSYEQYF.

This clone was detected only a few times. Written as DNA, the CDR3 is TGTGCCAGCAAGGGACTAGCGGGAGGGCCTCCCTACGAGCAGTACTTC. This codes for CASKGLAGGPPYEQYF. V gene TRBV7-6 combines with J gene TRBJ2-7, with TRBD2 matching over 16 bases. This CDR3 contains 16 residues. Germline-derived CDR1 and CDR2 are SGHVS and FNYEAQ. Losses at the gene ends were 7 bases for V and 2 bases for J; bases not matched to a gene: 5.

This clone was seen a few times. The CDR3 spells CASSFYEQFF. The CDR3 bases are TGTGCCAGCAGCTTCTATGAGCAGTTCTTC. The chain couples TRBV11-3 to TRBJ2-1; D not resolved. In germline, CDR1 is SGHNT, CDR2 YENEEA. The CDR3 totals 10 residues. Trimming stripped 3 bases from V and 8 bases from J, with 2 bases between.

The chain uses TRBV19 and TRBJ2-5, with 7 bases aligning to TRBD2. The CDR3 covers 15 residues. The germline V gene has CDR1 LNHDA and CDR2 SQIVND (reference sequence). With 7 bases clipped from V and 4 bases from J, the junction kept 12 bases outside the gene matches. Written as DNA, the CDR3 is TGTGCCAGTACTAAGGGAGGGATGTCCGGAGAGACCCAGTACTTC. Amino acids: CASTKGGMSGETQYF. Variable domain in full (rest from reference TRBV19 and TRBJ2-5): DGGITQSPKYLFRKEGQNVTLSCEQNLNHDAMYWYRQDPGQGLRLIYYSQIVNDFQKGDIAEGYSVSREKKESFPLTVTSAQKNPTAFYLCASTKGGMSGETQYFGPGTRLLVL.

The chain couples TRBV2 to TRBJ2-1; 9 bases match TRBD1. With V trimmed by 6 bases and J by 5 bases, 8 bases remained unmatched. This CDR3 is 15 amino acids long. Germline values: CDR1 SNHLY, CDR2 FYNNEI. As DNA, the CDR3 is TGTGCCAGCAGCGCGGACAGGGGCCCCCACAATGAGCAGTTCTTC. Translated, it gives CASSADRGPHNEQFF.

This clone came up a few times. The rearrangement joins TRBV5-1 to TRBJ2-1; 14 bases fit TRBD2. From germline, CDR1 is SGHRS and CDR2 YFSETQ. The CDR3 length is 15 residues. V was clipped by 3 bases and J by 5 bases; unmatched bases: 1. The CDR3: CASSSGLAGDNEQFF. As DNA, the CDR3 is TGCGCCAGCAGCTCGGGACTAGCGGGAGACAATGAGCAGTTCTTC.